A selection of T cell receptor beta chains follows, all from one sample in a study of blood T cell repertoires in COVID-19. This table comes from immunoSEQ multiplex PCR, and its TCRdb copy is limited to in-frame clones, with some not included. The sample yields around 500,000 clones, more than 85% seen once. The material sequenced was PBMCs or T cells enriched from blood (not recorded which). Receptors originate from a woman aged 60-75 years who had recovered from COVID-19. Both conserved end residues are part of each CDR3. D genes are given only for firm matches. Size is omitted from some rows. Given values are once, few, many or a class for expanded clones.

clone_size	d_call	v_call	j_call	cdr3_nt	cdr3_aa
.	TRBD1	TRBV6-6	TRBJ2-2	TGTGCCAGCAGTTACCAAGGGACAGACACCGGGGAGCTGTTTTTT	CASSYQGTDTGELFF
once	TRBD2	TRBV9	TRBJ2-3	TGTGCCAGCAGCATTACTAGCGGCACAGATACGCAGTATTTT	CASSITSGTDTQYF
.	.	TRBV10-3	TRBJ2-1	TGTGCCATCAGTGAGTCGAGGTTGAGTGAGCAGTTCTTC	CAISESRLSEQFF
once	TRBD1	TRBV5-6	TRBJ1-5	TGTGCCAGCAGCTTGCGAAGGGGGCGGCTGGGAGGTCAGCCCCAGCATTTT	CASSLRRGRLGGQPQHF
.	.	TRBV6-5	TRBJ1-1	TGTGCCAGCAGGGAGCAGGGTGGGTCTCTTACTGAAGCTTTCTTT	CASREQGGSLTEAFF
.	.	TRBV6-1	TRBJ2-1	TGTGCCAGCAGTGATGGCTATGAGCAGTTCTTC	CASSDGYEQFF
.	TRBD1	TRBV29-1	TRBJ1-1	TGCAGCGTTGAAGGACAGGGGTACACTGAAGCTTTCTTT	CSVEGQGYTEAFF
.	TRBD1	TRBV6-5	TRBJ1-2	TGTGCCAGCAGACTCCGGGACAGGGCAGGCTACACCTTC	CASRLRDRAGYTF
.	TRBD1	TRBV24-1	TRBJ2-5	TGTGCCACCAGTGAATCCGGGACAGGGCCGCAAGAGACCCAGTACTTC	CATSESGTGPQETQYF
.	TRBD1	TRBV29-1	TRBJ1-4	TGCAGCGGACAGGGCGGGGAAAAACTGTTTTTT	CSGQGGEKLFF
.	TRBD2	TRBV5-1	TRBJ2-1	TGCGCCAGCAGCTTGGCCTATAGCGGGGGGGTTGAGCAGTTCTTC	CASSLAYSGGVEQFF
few	.	TRBV2	TRBJ1-5	TGTGCCAGCAGTGGTGTTGCAGGGAACGATCAGCCCCAGCATTTT	CASSGVAGNDQPQHF
.	.	TRBV3-1/TRBV3-2	TRBJ1-6	TGTGCCAGCAGCCAAGAGCTGACTCCCCTCCACTTT	CASSQELTPLHF
.	.	TRBV15	TRBJ1-3	TGTGCCACCAGCAGTGAGAGGGGGAACGGAAACACCATATATTTT	CATSSERGNGNTIYF
.	.	TRBV18	TRBJ1-5	TGTGCCAGCTCACCAAGCCGGGGGGAGGGCAATCAGCCCCAGCATTTT	CASSPSRGEGNQPQHF
.	.	TRBV1	TRBJ1-1	TGCACCAGCAGCCTTCAAAGGACAGAAAACATGAACACTGAAGCTTTCTTT	CTSSLQRTENMNTEAFF
.	.	TRBV12-3/TRBV12-4	TRBJ1-1	TGTGCCAGCAGACATACAGAGAACACTGAAGCTTTCTTT	CASRHTENTEAFF
once	.	TRBV28	TRBJ1-3	TGTGCCAGCCCCACTCTGATACAGGTTTCAAGGGGAAACACCATATATTTT	CASPTLIQVSRGNTIYF
.	TRBD1	TRBV6-6	TRBJ2-1	TGTGCCAGCAGGGGGGACAGGGGAGGGGGTGAGCAGTTCTTC	CASRGDRGGGEQFF
.	TRBD1	TRBV2	TRBJ2-5	TGTGCCAGCAAAGAGAATGGACAGGAAGAGACCCAGTACTTC	CASKENGQEETQYF
.	TRBD1	TRBV6-5	TRBJ2-2	TGTGCCAGCAGACCGGGACAGGCGATCACCGGGGAGCTGTTTTTT	CASRPGQAITGELFF
.	.	TRBV21-1	TRBJ2-3	TGTGCCAGCAGCCCGCGCCGGGACAGGGGCCCAGATACGCAGTATTTT	CASSPRRDRGPDTQYF
.	TRBD1	TRBV5-1	TRBJ1-2	TGCGCCAGCAGCTTTGACAGGGGCTTGAATGGCTACACCTTC	CASSFDRGLNGYTF
once	TRBD2	TRBV3-1/TRBV3-2	TRBJ2-1	TGTGCCAGCAGCCAAACTAGCGGTTTCCATTACAATGAGCAGTTCTTC	CASSQTSGFHYNEQFF
.	.	TRBV2	TRBJ2-6	TGTGCCAGCAGTGGTCTTAGGGGAACAGCCAACTCTGGGGCCAACGTCCTGACTTTC	CASSGLRGTANSGANVLTF